These 14 T cell receptor beta chains were all obtained from the same sample, sequenced in a study of blood T cell repertoires in COVID-19. Profiling relied on immunoSEQ multiplex PCR, and the TCRdb table lists in-frame clones only, not all of them. Of about 140,000 clones listed, roughly 84% are singletons. The sequencing sample was made of PBMCs or T cells enriched from blood (not recorded which). These receptor sequences come from a man between 65 and 85 years old who had been exposed to COVID-19.

V is TRBV7-9 and J is TRBJ1-2; TRBD1 aligns across 10 bases. With 0 bases clipped from V and 6 bases from J, the junction kept 7 bases outside the gene matches. This CDR3 is built from 16 residues. Germline assignment: CDR1 SEHNR and CDR2 FQNEAQ (reference sequence). CDR3 DNA sequence: TGTGCCAGCAGCTTAGCTGCCCCGGGACAGGGGAATGGCTACACCTTC. Translating it yields CASSLAAPGQGNGYTF.

J is TRBJ2-2 and V is TRBV19; D ambiguous. CDR3 size: 16 residues. Trimming left V 3 bases short and J 6 bases short, with 17 bases between. Germline V CDR1 and CDR2: LNHDA, SQIVND (reference sequence). Written as DNA, the CDR3 is TGTGCCAGTAGTATCGGTCCCAGCGCCCTGTCCGGGGAGCTGTTTTTT. Amino acid sequence: CASSIGPSALSGELFF.

This clone was seen just once. V is TRBV29-1 and J is TRBJ2-3; 16 bases fit TRBD2. CDR3 length equals 18 residues. V shed 5 bases, J shed 8 bases, and the junction held 16 bases outside the gene matches. In germline, CDR1 is SQVTM, CDR2 ANQGSEA. CDR3 nucleotide sequence: TGCAGCGTTCCGGGACTAGCGGGAGGGCCGTGGGGGGTAGGTACGCAGTATTTT. It encodes CSVPGLAGGPWGVGTQYF.

This clone was counted a single time. V gene TRBV11-1 combines with J gene TRBJ2-5; D might be TRBD1 (5 bases). The V end was cut by 3 bases, the J end by 2 bases, with 10 bases between. From germline, CDR1 is SGHAT and CDR2 FQDESV (reference sequence). This CDR3 is 14 amino acids long. In DNA, the CDR3 is TGTGCCAGCAGCTTTGGCACAGGACAAGAGACCCAGTACTTC. Its translation is CASSFGTGQETQYF.

V gene TRBV9 combines with J gene TRBJ1-6; a weak D match, TRBD1 (6 bases). V gave up 1 base and J gave up 0 bases, with 8 bases separating them. Per the germline V gene, CDR1 is SGDLS and CDR2 is YYNGEE. The CDR3 contains 16 residues. The CDR3 region is CASSVQGSSYNSPLHF. The CDR3 region has the DNA TGTGCCAGCAGCGTACAGGGGAGCTCCTATAATTCACCCCTCCACTTT.

This clone was counted once. J is TRBJ1-1 and V is TRBV6-2 or TRBV6-3, with a possible D match to TRBD1 (5 bases). The CDR3 spans 16 residues. Germline CDR1 and CDR2: MNHEY and SVGEGT. V lost 4 bases, J lost 4 bases, and 19 bases lay in between. This chain's CDR3 is CASSSPHGGKATEAFF. The CDR3 nucleotides are TGTGCCAGCAGTTCGCCCCACGGGGGGAAAGCCACTGAAGCTTTCTTT.

The chain couples TRBV7-2 to TRBJ2-3, with a weak D call TRBD2 (6 bases). CDR1 and CDR2 from the germline V gene are SGHTA and FQGNSA. V lost 0 bases and J 5 bases, leaving 30 bases between the germline ends. This CDR3 is 21 amino acids long. The chain's CDR3 is CASSLAVWAGSNRGNIDTQYF. DNA for the CDR3: TGTGCCAGCAGCTTAGCGGTTTGGGCGGGGAGCAACCGGGGGAACATAGATACGCAGTATTTT.

The CDR3 region has the DNA TGTGCCAGCAGCAAAGACAGGGGGGACTATGGCTACACCTTC. This codes for CASSKDRGDYGYTF. V usage is TRBV9 and J usage is TRBJ1-2, with TRBD1 matching over 9 bases. The CDR3 runs 14 residues. Germline V lookup: CDR1 SGDLS, CDR2 YYNGEE. V gave up 4 bases and J gave up 3 bases; unmatched junction bases: 4.

The chain employs TRBV21-1 and TRBJ2-7; the D call TRBD2 from the table was never checked on the DNA. TRBV21-1 corresponds to a pseudogene. CDR3 length: 11 amino acids. CDR3 sequence: CASDYLGEQYF. The DNA of the CDR3 is TGTGCCAGCGACTACTTGGGGGAGCAGTACTTC.

This chain links TRBV30 with TRBJ1-6, with no clear D. Germline CDR1 GTSNPN, CDR2 SVGIG (reference sequence). The CDR3 runs to 14 residues. With 2 bases removed from V and 7 bases from J, the gap between germline ends came to 12 bases. CDR3 region: CAWSIGGWNSPLHF. CDR3 sequence (DNA): TGTGCCTGGAGTATAGGCGGCTGGAATTCACCCCTCCACTTT.

This chain joins TRBV2 and TRBJ1-6; D gene unclear. V lost 2 bases, J lost 11 bases, and 19 bases lay in between. Germline V CDR1 and CDR2: SNHLY, FYNNEI. The CDR3 runs to 16 residues. The CDR3 region is CASSERGMGSVAPLHF. In DNA, the CDR3 is TGTGCCAGCAGTGAAAGAGGGATGGGGTCAGTTGCACCCCTCCACTTT. Combining the CDR3 with reference TRBV2 and TRBJ1-6 gives the whole variable domain EPEVTQTPSHQVTQMGQEVILRCVPISNHLYFYWYRQILGQKVEFLVSFYNNEISEKSEIFDDQFSVERPDGSNFTLKIRSTKLEDSAMYFCASSERGMGSVAPLHFGNGTRLTVT.

In nucleotides, the CDR3 is TGTGCCAGCTCACCGCAGAAATCCTATAATTCACCCCTCCACTTT. Translated: CASSPQKSYNSPLHF. The J gene is TRBJ1-6, the V gene TRBV18; D is undetermined. The CDR3 extends over 15 amino acids. The V end lost 3 bases, the J end lost 1 base, and 7 bases lay between the germline ends. Looked up from germline, CDR1 is KGHSH and CDR2 is LQKENI.

The chain has TRBV9 and TRBJ2-1, with 13 bases lining up with TRBD2. Unmatched junction bases numbered 1, after V lost 3 bases and J lost 4 bases. The CDR3 runs 15 residues. Germline CDR1 and CDR2: SGDLS and YYNGEE. CDR3 bases: TGTGCCAGCAGCGCGGGACTAGCGGGATACAATGAGCAGTTCTTC. Amino acid sequence: CASSAGLAGYNEQFF.

This clone has more than one count but fewer than ten. J is TRBJ2-2 and V is TRBV29-1, with 10 bases that match TRBD2. Trimming took 6 bases from V and 1 from J; bases not matched to a gene: 2. The germline V gene has CDR1 SQVTM and CDR2 ANQGSEA. The CDR3 length is 14 residues. The DNA of the CDR3 is TGCAGCGTAAAGCGGGAGGGGAACACCGGGGAGCTGTTTTTT. Translation gives CSVKREGNTGELFF.